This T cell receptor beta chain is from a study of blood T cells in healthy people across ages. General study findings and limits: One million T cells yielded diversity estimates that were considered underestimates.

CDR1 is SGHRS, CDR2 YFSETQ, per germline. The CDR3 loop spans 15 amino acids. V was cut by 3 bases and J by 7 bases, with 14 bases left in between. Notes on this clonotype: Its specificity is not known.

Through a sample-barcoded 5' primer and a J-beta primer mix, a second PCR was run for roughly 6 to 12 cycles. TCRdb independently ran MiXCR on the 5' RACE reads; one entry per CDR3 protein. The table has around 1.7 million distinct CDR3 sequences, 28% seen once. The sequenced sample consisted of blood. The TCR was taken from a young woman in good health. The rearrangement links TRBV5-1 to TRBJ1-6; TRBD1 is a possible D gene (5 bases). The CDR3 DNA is TGCGCCAGCAGCTCGAGGGACGGCGGAAATTCACCCCTCCACTTT. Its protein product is CASSSRDGGNSPLHF.